This T cell receptor beta chain was observed in a study of low-dose radiotherapy and immunotherapy resistance in tumors. This sample's time point: before trial treatment. Donors received nivolumab, ipilimumab, aspirin, low-dose cyclophosphamide and low-dose radiotherapy. The CDR3 spans 13 residues. V dropped 7 bases and J dropped 5 bases, with 11 bases sitting between them. Germline CDR1 ENHRY, CDR2 SYGVKD. This clonotype was seen at least ten times. First-strand cDNA relied on TRAV- and TRBV-specific primers spanning alpha and beta chains. The PCR that amplified TCRs ran for approximately 20 cycles, relying on a constant-region primer and a V-primer adapter. TCRdb re-analysed the reads in MiXCR, keeping a single row per CDR3 protein. This table has nearly 95,000 distinct CDR3 sequences, just under 9.5% appearing once.

The chain employs TRBV10-3 and TRBJ2-2; D may match TRBD1 or TRBD2 (6 bases each). Source: PBMCs, taken before treatment. The clonotype comes from a male donor with prostate cancer. The CDR3 here is CAIKEGGTGELFF. The CDR3 nucleotides read TGTGCCATCAAGGAGGGGGGAACCGGGGAGCTGTTTTTT.